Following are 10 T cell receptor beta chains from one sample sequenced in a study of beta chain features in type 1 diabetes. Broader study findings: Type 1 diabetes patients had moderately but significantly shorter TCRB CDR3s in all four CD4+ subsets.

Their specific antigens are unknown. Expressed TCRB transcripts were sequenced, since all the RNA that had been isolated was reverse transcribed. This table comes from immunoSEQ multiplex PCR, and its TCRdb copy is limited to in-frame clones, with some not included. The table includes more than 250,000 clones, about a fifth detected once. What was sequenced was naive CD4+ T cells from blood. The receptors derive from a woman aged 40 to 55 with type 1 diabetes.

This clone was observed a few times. The CDR3, as DNA: TGTGCCAGCAGCCCGGGATACTCTGGAAACACCATATATTTT. Amino acid sequence: CASSPGYSGNTIYF. The chain has TRBV28 and TRBJ1-3; D gene ambiguous. The V end was cut by 6 bases, the J end by 0 bases, with 9 bases between. Germline CDR1 is MDHEN and CDR2 is SYDVKM. The CDR3 has 14 residues.

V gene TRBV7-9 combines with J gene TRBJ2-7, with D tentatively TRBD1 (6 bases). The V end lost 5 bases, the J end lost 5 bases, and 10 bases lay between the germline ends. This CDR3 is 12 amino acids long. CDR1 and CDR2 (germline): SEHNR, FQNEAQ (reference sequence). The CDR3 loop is CASSLTGNEQYF. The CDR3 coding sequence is TGTGCCAGCAGCCTCACAGGGAACGAGCAGTACTTC.

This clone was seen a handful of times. CDR3 residues: CASSLAGLVTDTQYF. The CDR3 coding sequence is TGTGCCAGCAGCTTAGCGGGACTAGTTACAGATACGCAGTATTTT. The gene calls are TRBV7-6 and TRBJ2-3, with 8 bases aligning to TRBD2. The CDR3 consists of 15 residues. Germline lookup yields CDR1 SGHVS and CDR2 FNYEAQ. The trim removed 0 bases at V and 3 bases at J, leaving 2 bases unmatched.

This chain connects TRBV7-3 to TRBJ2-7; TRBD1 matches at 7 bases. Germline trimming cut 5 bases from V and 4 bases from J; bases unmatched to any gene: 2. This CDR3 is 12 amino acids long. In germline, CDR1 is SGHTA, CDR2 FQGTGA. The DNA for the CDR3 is TGTGCCAGCAGCAAACAGGGGTACGAGCAGTACTTC. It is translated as CASSKQGYEQYF.

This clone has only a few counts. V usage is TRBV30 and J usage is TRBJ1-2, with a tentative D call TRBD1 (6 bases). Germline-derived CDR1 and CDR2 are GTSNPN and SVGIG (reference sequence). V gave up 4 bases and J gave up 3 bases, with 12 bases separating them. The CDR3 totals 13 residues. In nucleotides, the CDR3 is TGTGCCTGGATCCAACAGGGTTACTATGGCTACACCTTC. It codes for CAWIQQGYYGYTF.

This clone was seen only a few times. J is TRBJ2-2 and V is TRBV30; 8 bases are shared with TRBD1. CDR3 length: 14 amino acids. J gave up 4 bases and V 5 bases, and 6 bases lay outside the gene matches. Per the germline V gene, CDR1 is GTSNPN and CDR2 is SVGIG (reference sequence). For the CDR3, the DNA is TGTGCCTGGTTGCAGGGGGCACGCACCGGGGAGCTGTTTTTT. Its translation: CAWLQGARTGELFF.

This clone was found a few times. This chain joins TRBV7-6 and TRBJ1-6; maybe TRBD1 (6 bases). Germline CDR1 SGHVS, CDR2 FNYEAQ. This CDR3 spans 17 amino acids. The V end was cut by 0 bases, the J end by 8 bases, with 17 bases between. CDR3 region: CASSLARFRQGYSPLHF. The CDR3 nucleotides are TGTGCCAGCAGCTTAGCGCGATTTAGGCAGGGGTATTCACCCCTCCACTTT. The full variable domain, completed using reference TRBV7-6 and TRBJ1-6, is GAGVSQSPRYKVTKRGQDVALRCDPISGHVSLYWYRQALGQGPEFLTYFNYEAQQDKSGLPNDRFSAERPEGSISTLTIQRTEQRDSAMYRCASSLARFRQGYSPLHFGNGTRLTVT.

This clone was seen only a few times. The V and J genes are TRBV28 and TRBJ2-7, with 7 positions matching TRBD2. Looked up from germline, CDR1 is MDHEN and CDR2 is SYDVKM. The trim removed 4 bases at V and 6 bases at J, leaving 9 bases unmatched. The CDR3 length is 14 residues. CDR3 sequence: CASSSAGEIGEQYF. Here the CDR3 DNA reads TGTGCCAGCAGTTCCGCGGGGGAGATAGGCGAGCAGTACTTC.

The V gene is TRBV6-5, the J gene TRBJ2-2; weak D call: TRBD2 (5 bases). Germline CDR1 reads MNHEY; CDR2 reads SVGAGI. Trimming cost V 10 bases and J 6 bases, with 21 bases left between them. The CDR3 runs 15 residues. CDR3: CATGRRGRFAGELFF. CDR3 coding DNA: TGTGCCACGGGGAGACGCGGTCGATTTGCCGGGGAGCTGTTTTTT.

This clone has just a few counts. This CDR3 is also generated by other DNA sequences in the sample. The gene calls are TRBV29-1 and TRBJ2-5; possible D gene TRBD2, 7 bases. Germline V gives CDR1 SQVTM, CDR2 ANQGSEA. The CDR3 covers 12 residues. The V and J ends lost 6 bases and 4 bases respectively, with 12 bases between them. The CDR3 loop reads CSVRGAGETQYF. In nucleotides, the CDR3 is TGCAGCGTACGGGGGGCTGGAGAGACCCAGTACTTC. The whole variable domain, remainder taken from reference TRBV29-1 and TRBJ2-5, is SAVISQKPSRDICQRGTSLTIQCQVDSQVTMMFWYRQQPGQSLTLIATANQGSEATYESGFVIDKFPISRPNLTFSTLTVSNMSPEDSSIYLCSVRGAGETQYFGPGTRLLVL.